These T cell receptor beta chains were read from a single sample in a study of control samples from healthy donors and cancer patients. Sequenced by immunoSEQ multiplex PCR; TCRdb stores in-frame clones only, minus some. The sample lists about 180,000 clones, under 95% occurring once. Sample: blood. Receptors were obtained from a woman aged 18-29 years in good health. Each CDR3 is given with its conserved first and last residue. D genes are given only for firm matches. Where a row states a size, it is once, few, many or the class of an expanded clone; other rows omit it.

j_gene: TRBJ2-5
d_gene: NA
v_gene: TRBV10-3
abundance: once
CDR3aa: CAISEPKQETQYF
CDR3nt: TGTGCCATCAGTGAGCCTAAACAAGAGACCCAGTACTTC

j_gene: TRBJ2-7
d_gene: NA
v_gene: TRBV10-3
abundance: once
CDR3aa: CAISEGTGRNEQYF
CDR3nt: TGTGCCATCAGTGAAGGAACAGGGAGAAACGAGCAGTACTTC

j_gene: TRBJ2-7
d_gene: NA
v_gene: TRBV28
abundance: NA
CDR3aa: CASSFRGSSYEQYF
CDR3nt: TGTGCCAGCAGTTTTCGGGGGAGCTCCTACGAGCAGTACTTC

j_gene: TRBJ1-5
d_gene: NA
v_gene: TRBV5-8
abundance: few
CDR3aa: CASGRFNQPQHF
CDR3nt: TGTGCCAGTGGCCGGTTTAATCAGCCCCAGCATTTT

j_gene: TRBJ1-1
d_gene: NA
v_gene: TRBV6-5
abundance: NA
CDR3aa: CASSYSEGENTEAFF
CDR3nt: TGTGCCAGCAGTTACTCGGAGGGAGAGAACACTGAAGCTTTCTTT

j_gene: TRBJ2-7
d_gene: TRBD1
v_gene: TRBV6-5
abundance: few
CDR3aa: CASLQGQGSSYEQYF
CDR3nt: TGTGCCAGCTTACAAGGACAGGGAAGCTCCTACGAGCAGTACTTC

j_gene: TRBJ1-2
d_gene: NA
v_gene: TRBV7-8
abundance: NA
CDR3aa: CASSLGQGDYGYTF
CDR3nt: TGTGCCAGCAGCTTAGGCCAGGGAGACTATGGCTACACCTTC

j_gene: TRBJ2-4
d_gene: NA
v_gene: TRBV7-2
abundance: NA
CDR3aa: CASSKTLTQIKNIQYF
CDR3nt: TGTGCCAGCAGCAAAACCCTAACACAGATCAAAAACATTCAGTACTTC

j_gene: TRBJ2-7
d_gene: NA
v_gene: TRBV18
abundance: NA
CDR3aa: CASSPPKGAGEGLYEQYF
CDR3nt: TGTGCCAGCTCACCACCTAAAGGGGCAGGGGAGGGGCTCTACGAGCAGTACTTC

j_gene: TRBJ2-3
d_gene: NA
v_gene: TRBV18
abundance: NA
CDR3aa: CASSPGVGTDTQYF
CDR3nt: TGTGCCAGCTCACCAGGGGTTGGCACAGATACGCAGTATTTT

j_gene: TRBJ1-6
d_gene: NA
v_gene: TRBV12-3/TRBV12-4
abundance: NA
CDR3aa: CASSPPNSPLHF
CDR3nt: TGTGCCAGCAGTCCCCCAAATTCACCCCTCCACTTT

j_gene: TRBJ2-7
d_gene: NA
v_gene: TRBV19
abundance: NA
CDR3aa: CASSAGWEEQYF
CDR3nt: TGTGCCAGTAGTGCGGGCTGGGAGGAGCAGTACTTC

j_gene: TRBJ1-2
d_gene: NA
v_gene: TRBV4-2
abundance: few
CDR3aa: CASSQEFGRANGYTF
CDR3nt: TGTGCCAGCAGCCAAGAATTTGGAAGGGCCAATGGCTACACCTTC

j_gene: TRBJ2-7
d_gene: NA
v_gene: TRBV18
abundance: NA
CDR3aa: CASSRTTSSYEQYF
CDR3nt: TGTGCCAGCTCTCGAACAACATCCTCCTACGAGCAGTACTTC

j_gene: TRBJ1-2
d_gene: NA
v_gene: TRBV4-2
abundance: NA
CDR3aa: CASSQGIQGSNYGYTF
CDR3nt: TGTGCCAGCAGCCAAGGAATTCAGGGGTCTAACTATGGCTACACCTTC

j_gene: TRBJ1-1
d_gene: NA
v_gene: TRBV11-3
abundance: NA
CDR3aa: CASSNRGINTEAFF
CDR3nt: TGTGCCAGCAGTAACCGGGGCATCAACACTGAAGCTTTCTTT

j_gene: TRBJ1-5
d_gene: TRBD1
v_gene: TRBV5-6
abundance: NA
CDR3aa: CASSLADRGEQPQHF
CDR3nt: TGTGCCAGCAGCTTGGCTGACAGGGGCGAACAGCCCCAGCATTTT

j_gene: TRBJ1-1
d_gene: NA
v_gene: TRBV7-2
abundance: NA
CDR3aa: CASSFLTVNTEAFF
CDR3nt: TGTGCCAGCAGCTTCCTGACTGTGAACACTGAAGCTTTCTTT

j_gene: TRBJ1-2
d_gene: NA
v_gene: TRBV14
abundance: NA
CDR3aa: CASSQEMRGGYTF
CDR3nt: TGTGCCAGCAGCCAAGAAATGCGGGGTGGCTACACCTTC

j_gene: TRBJ1-1
d_gene: TRBD1
v_gene: TRBV19
abundance: NA
CDR3aa: CASTGTGGTEAFF
CDR3nt: TGTGCCAGTACCGGGACAGGGGGAACTGAAGCTTTCTTT

j_gene: TRBJ1-2
d_gene: NA
v_gene: TRBV11-3
abundance: NA
CDR3aa: CASSLIGDGYTF
CDR3nt: TGTGCCAGCAGCTTAATCGGGGATGGCTACACCTTC

j_gene: TRBJ2-5
d_gene: TRBD2
v_gene: TRBV4-3
abundance: NA
CDR3aa: CASSQETSVQETQYF
CDR3nt: TGCGCCAGCAGCCAAGAGACTAGCGTACAAGAGACCCAGTACTTC

j_gene: TRBJ1-3
d_gene: NA
v_gene: TRBV5-6
abundance: NA
CDR3aa: CASSSGVSGNTIYF
CDR3nt: TGTGCCAGCAGCTCAGGGGTATCGGGAAACACCATATATTTT

j_gene: TRBJ2-6
d_gene: NA
v_gene: TRBV5-1
abundance: NA
CDR3aa: CASSLSGSGANVLTF
CDR3nt: TGCGCCAGCAGCTTGTCCGGTTCTGGGGCCAACGTCCTGACTTTC

j_gene: TRBJ1-5
d_gene: NA
v_gene: TRBV11-2
abundance: NA
CDR3aa: CASSPGGAGNQPQHF
CDR3nt: TGTGCCAGCAGCCCTGGCGGGGCGGGCAATCAGCCCCAGCATTTT

j_gene: TRBJ2-1
d_gene: TRBD2
v_gene: TRBV7-2
abundance: NA
CDR3aa: CASSLAGSGGRNEQFF
CDR3nt: TGTGCCAGCAGCCTGGCCGGGTCGGGGGGGCGAAATGAGCAGTTCTTC

j_gene: TRBJ1-4
d_gene: TRBD1
v_gene: TRBV3-1/TRBV3-2
abundance: NA
CDR3aa: CASSSRDRVKSEKLFF
CDR3nt: TGTGCCAGCAGCTCCCGGGACAGGGTGAAAAGCGAAAAACTGTTTTTT

j_gene: TRBJ1-2
d_gene: NA
v_gene: TRBV25-1
abundance: NA
CDR3aa: CASSDKTGYGYTF
CDR3nt: TGTGCCAGCAGTGACAAGACAGGTTATGGCTACACCTTC

j_gene: TRBJ1-4
d_gene: NA
v_gene: TRBV5-6
abundance: NA
CDR3aa: CASSRVARVNEKLFF
CDR3nt: TGTGCCAGCAGCCGTGTCGCGCGGGTTAATGAAAAACTGTTTTTT

j_gene: TRBJ1-6
d_gene: NA
v_gene: TRBV18
abundance: NA
CDR3aa: CASSPAADSPLHF
CDR3nt: TGTGCCAGCTCACCTGCGGCCGATTCACCCCTCCACTTT

j_gene: TRBJ1-1
d_gene: NA
v_gene: TRBV6-4
abundance: NA
CDR3aa: CASSLEVGTEAFF
CDR3nt: TGTGCCAGCAGTCTCGAGGTAGGCACTGAAGCTTTCTTT

j_gene: TRBJ2-7
d_gene: TRBD1
v_gene: TRBV19
abundance: NA
CDR3aa: CASGARGQVYEQYF
CDR3nt: TGTGCCAGTGGGGCGAGGGGACAGGTGTACGAGCAGTACTTC

j_gene: TRBJ1-2
d_gene: NA
v_gene: TRBV6-5
abundance: NA
CDR3aa: CASRRIKGNGYTF
CDR3nt: TGTGCCAGCCGCCGGATTAAGGGAAATGGCTACACCTTC

j_gene: TRBJ1-3
d_gene: NA
v_gene: TRBV21-1
abundance: NA
CDR3aa: CASSLDSPSGNTIYF
CDR3nt: TGTGCCAGCAGCCTGGACAGCCCTTCTGGAAACACCATATATTTT

j_gene: TRBJ2-7
d_gene: NA
v_gene: TRBV28
abundance: NA
CDR3aa: CASSLVSGALSYEQYF
CDR3nt: TGTGCCAGCAGTTTAGTCTCAGGAGCGCTCTCCTACGAGCAGTACTTC

j_gene: TRBJ1-1
d_gene: TRBD1
v_gene: TRBV3-1/TRBV3-2
abundance: NA
CDR3aa: CATGGVSTEAFF
CDR3nt: TGTGCCACAGGGGGGGTGAGCACTGAAGCTTTCTTT

j_gene: TRBJ2-1
d_gene: NA
v_gene: TRBV28
abundance: NA
CDR3aa: CASSLYISYNEQFF
CDR3nt: TGTGCCAGCAGTCTATATATCTCCTACAATGAGCAGTTCTTC